This entry features one TCR beta chain sequence. Its antigen is undetermined. Relative to the germline gene, one junction end is altered; a read error may explain this. A second PCR, run for about 7 to 11 cycles, used a sample-barcoded 5' primer plus a J-beta primer mix. TCRdb reanalysed the 5' RACE reads using MiXCR and keeps one entry per CDR3 protein. The sample records approximately 2,000,000 distinct CDR3 sequences, 35% to 50% being singletons. The data originate from a study of blood T cells in healthy people across ages. Findings and limits, study-wide: With unsorted PBMCs, a conclusive comparison of naive versus antigen-experienced cells was not possible.

Germline V CDR1 and CDR2: SGHDT, YYEEEE. This CDR3 region has 13 residues. This TCR came from a human donor in good health. Sequenced input: blood. The chain employs TRBV5-6 and TRBJ2-3, with D maybe TRBD2 (5 bases). In nucleotides, the CDR3 is TGTGCCAGCAGCTACGGGAACACAGATCCGCAGTATTTT. Its protein is CASSYGNTDPQYF.